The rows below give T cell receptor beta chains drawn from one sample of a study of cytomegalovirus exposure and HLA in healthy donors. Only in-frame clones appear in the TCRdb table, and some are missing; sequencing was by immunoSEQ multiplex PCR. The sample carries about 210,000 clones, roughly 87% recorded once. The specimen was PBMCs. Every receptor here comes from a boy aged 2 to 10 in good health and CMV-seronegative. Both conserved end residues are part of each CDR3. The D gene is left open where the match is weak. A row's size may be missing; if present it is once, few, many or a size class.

TGTGCCAGCAGCTTCTTCTCCGCCGGGAAAAACACCGGGGAGCTGTTTTTT,CASSFFSAGKNTGELFF,.,TRBV5-8,.,TRBJ2-2
TGTGCCACCAGCAGAGATCGCAGGGGCAATCAGCCCCAGCATTTT,CATSRDRRGNQPQHF,.,TRBV15,.,TRBJ1-5
TGTGCCAGCAGCCTCCCGACAGGGGGGGATTTTGAAGCTTTCTTT,CASSLPTGGDFEAFF,.,TRBV7-9,TRBD1,TRBJ1-1
TGCGCCAGCAGCCAAGAGAACCTGGGACTAGTTAGGAATGAGCAGTTCTTC,CASSQENLGLVRNEQFF,.,TRBV4-1,TRBD2,TRBJ2-1
TGTGCCAGCAGCCAAGCTAGGGAGCAGTTCTTC,CASSQAREQFF,once,TRBV11-2,.,TRBJ2-1
TGTGCCAGCAGCGTAGCTTCGGGGGTCTTATACAATGAGCAGTTCTTC,CASSVASGVLYNEQFF,.,TRBV9,.,TRBJ2-1
TGTGCCAGCAGCAGGATAAGGGGAATCGATGAAAAACTGTTTTTT,CASSRIRGIDEKLFF,.,TRBV2,.,TRBJ1-4
TGTGCCAGCAGCTCTCTGGAGGAAAAACTGTTTTTT,CASSSLEEKLFF,.,TRBV7-2,.,TRBJ1-4
TGTGCCAGCAGTGAAAGTAGCGGGGCTTACAATGAGCAGTTCTTC,CASSESSGAYNEQFF,.,TRBV2,TRBD2,TRBJ2-1
TGTGCCAGCAGCCCCTACCGGGGGGAGCTGTTTTTT,CASSPYRGELFF,.,TRBV6-5,.,TRBJ2-2
TGTGCCAGCAGTCCAAACTACGAGCAGTACTTC,CASSPNYEQYF,.,TRBV28,.,TRBJ2-7
TGTGCCAGCAGCTTAGTAGAGTACAATGAGCAGTTCTTC,CASSLVEYNEQFF,.,TRBV7-6,.,TRBJ2-1
TGTGCCAGCAGCCAAACCTTGGCAGAGACCCAGTACTTC,CASSQTLAETQYF,.,TRBV7-9,.,TRBJ2-5
TGTGCCATCAGTGGGGACAGGGCAGCTCAGCCCCAGCATTTT,CAISGDRAAQPQHF,.,TRBV10-3,TRBD1,TRBJ1-5
TGTGCCAGCTCAACAGGGGGGGCTCGGAACACCATATATTTT,CASSTGGARNTIYF,.,TRBV18,TRBD1,TRBJ1-3
TGTGCCAGCAGCTTGCCCGCCGACAGGGATCTACGGTACGAGCAGTACTTC,CASSLPADRDLRYEQYF,.,TRBV7-9,TRBD1,TRBJ2-7